A selection of T cell receptor beta chains follows, all from one sample in a study of blood T cells in healthy people across ages. TCRdb called the 5' RACE reads again in MiXCR, with one record for every CDR3 protein. This table has roughly 800,000 distinct CDR3 sequences, roughly 60% appearing once. What was sequenced was blood. Every receptor here comes from a man aged 25-45 years in good health. The CDR3 runs from the conserved cysteine through the conserved F or W. Fields, in order: D gene, J gene, clone size, V gene, CDR3 protein, CDR3 DNA. The D gene is left open where the match is weak. Size is stated for part of the rows, as once, few or many counts, or as a class when the clone is expanded.

>TRBD1|TRBJ1-1|once|TRBV4-3
CASSQLPGQGNTEAFF
TGCGCCAGCAGCCAACTCCCGGGACAGGGAAACACTGAAGCTTTCTTT
>NA|TRBJ2-7|NA|TRBV29-1
CSVDGTSSYEQYF
TGCAGCGTTGACGGTACGAGCTCCTACGAGCAGTACTTC
>TRBD2|TRBJ2-7|few|TRBV7-2
CASSTSSGGPYEQYF
TGTGCCAGCAGCACCTCTAGCGGGGGACCCTACGAGCAGTACTTC
>TRBD2|TRBJ2-1|NA|TRBV20-1
CSARAPSGGVNEQFF
TGCAGTGCCCGAGCGCCCAGCGGGGGGGTTAATGAGCAGTTCTTC
>NA|TRBJ2-3|NA|TRBV7-9
CASSQRAAPVGDTQYF
TGTGCCAGCAGCCAAAGAGCGGCCCCCGTGGGAGATACGCAGTATTTT
>NA|TRBJ2-5|few|TRBV5-1
CASSEPHRVGETQYF
TGCGCCAGCAGCGAGCCTCACAGGGTGGGAGAGACCCAGTACTTC
>NA|TRBJ2-1|NA|TRBV29-1
CSVEDLGTGLRKDEQFF
TGCAGCGTTGAAGATCTTGGTACAGGCCTCCGGAAGGATGAGCAGTTCTTC
>NA|TRBJ1-2|NA|TRBV5-6
CASSLAGQFSSYTF
TGTGCCAGCAGCTTGGCCGGACAGTTCTCGAGCTACACCTTC
>TRBD2|TRBJ2-1|NA|TRBV6-2/TRBV6-3
CASSGTRNEQFF
TGTGCCAGCAGTGGGACTAGAAATGAGCAGTTCTTC
>NA|TRBJ2-7|NA|TRBV7-9
CASSFLESGRAYEQYF
TGTGCCAGCAGCTTCCTGGAGAGTGGCAGGGCTTACGAGCAGTACTTC
>NA|TRBJ2-1|NA|TRBV24-1
CATSDLPRGRNEQFF
TGTGCCACCAGTGATTTGCCCAGGGGCCGCAATGAGCAGTTCTTC
>NA|TRBJ2-1|NA|TRBV21-1
CASSKGGGRADEQFF
TGCGCCAGCAGCAAAGGTGGCGGGAGGGCCGATGAGCAGTTCTTC
>NA|TRBJ1-6|NA|TRBV3-1
CASSQRQIDSPLHF
TGTGCCAGCAGCCAACGCCAAATTGATTCACCCCTCCACTTT
>NA|TRBJ2-1|NA|TRBV5-1
CASTGTHNNEQFF
TGCGCCAGTACCGGGACACACAACAATGAGCAGTTCTTC
>NA|TRBJ1-2|NA|TRBV7-2
CASSFGQVEGYTF
TGTGCCAGCAGCTTTGGTCAGGTCGAAGGCTACACCTTC
>TRBD1|TRBJ1-1|NA|TRBV29-1
CSVARTGGNTEAFF
TGCAGCGTTGCCCGAACAGGGGGGAACACTGAAGCTTTCTTT
>TRBD1|TRBJ2-7|once|TRBV12-3/TRBV12-4
CASRRDRSDLYEQYF
TGTGCCAGCCGCCGGGACAGAAGCGACCTCTACGAGCAGTACTTC
>TRBD2|TRBJ2-1|NA|TRBV10-3
CATGTSGGNEQFF
TGTGCCACCGGGACTAGCGGGGGGAATGAGCAGTTCTTC
>TRBD2|TRBJ2-6|NA|TRBV5-1
CASSTRGVASGANVLTF
TGCGCCAGCAGCACCCGGGGGGTGGCCTCTGGGGCCAACGTCCTGACTTTC
>TRBD2|TRBJ2-1|once|TRBV4-3
CASSQYPLPGLGSVDEQFF
TGCGCCAGCAGCCAATACCCCCTACCGGGACTAGGCTCAGTCGATGAGCAGTTCTTC
>NA|TRBJ2-1|NA|TRBV5-6
CASSPTHAEQFF
TGTGCCAGCAGCCCTACCCACGCCGAGCAGTTCTTC
>NA|TRBJ2-6|NA|TRBV14
CASSPRLIPGANVLTF
TGTGCCAGCAGCCCGCGACTGATCCCTGGGGCCAACGTCCTGACTTTC
>NA|TRBJ2-1|many|TRBV20-1
CSARDSCGKFF
TGCAGTGCCCGCGACTCTTGTGGGAAGTTCTTC
>TRBD1|TRBJ2-5|NA|TRBV7-9
CASSNSGQGNGVLETQYF
TGTGCCAGCAGCAATAGTGGACAGGGGAACGGGGTGTTAGAGACCCAGTACTTC
>NA|TRBJ2-2|NA|TRBV11-2
CASSPRTAGGELFF
TGTGCCAGCAGCCCCCGGACCGCGGGCGGGGAGCTGTTTTTT
>NA|TRBJ2-1|many|TRBV6-6
CASSYRQVNNEQFF
TGTGCCAGCAGTTATCGCCAGGTGAACAATGAGCAGTTCTTC
>TRBD2|TRBJ2-3|NA|TRBV20-1
CSAEQGLGGGDTQYF
TGCAGTGCTGAACAGGGACTAGGGGGAGGAGATACGCAGTATTTT
>NA|TRBJ2-7|NA|TRBV7-2
CASSPREWGSEQYF
TGTGCCAGCAGCCCAAGAGAATGGGGGTCCGAGCAGTACTTC
>NA|TRBJ2-7|NA|TRBV27
CASMRVPSYEQYF
TGTGCCAGCATGAGGGTCCCATCCTACGAGCAGTACTTC
>NA|TRBJ1-1|NA|TRBV7-2
CASSSLRDTEAFF
TGTGCCAGCAGCTCTCTAAGGGACACTGAAGCTTTCTTT
>NA|TRBJ2-5|NA|TRBV20-1
CSARVAPQAETQYF
TGCAGTGCTAGAGTAGCGCCCCAGGCAGAGACCCAGTACTTC
>NA|TRBJ2-7|NA|TRBV10-3
CAISDPSGRGSYEQYF
TGTGCCATCAGTGACCCATCGGGACGGGGGTCCTACGAGCAGTACTTC
>TRBD1|TRBJ2-7|NA|TRBV12-3/TRBV12-4
CASSLSVRGSYEQYF
TGTGCCAGCAGTTTGTCGGTCAGGGGGTCATACGAGCAGTACTTC
>NA|TRBJ1-2|NA|TRBV4-3
CASSQDWTAGYTF
TGCGCCAGCAGCCAAGATTGGACAGCCGGCTACACCTTC
>TRBD2|TRBJ2-7|once|TRBV10-3
CATHPGLAAYEQYF
TGTGCCACCCACCCGGGACTAGCGGCTTACGAGCAGTACTTC
>TRBD2|TRBJ2-5|NA|TRBV7-2
CASSSSSGRVETQYF
TGTGCCAGCAGCTCATCTAGCGGGAGGGTAGAGACCCAGTACTTC
>NA|TRBJ1-1|few|TRBV15
CATSREPGDAFF
TGTGCCACCAGCAGAGAACCAGGGGATGCTTTCTTT
>TRBD1|TRBJ2-7|NA|TRBV27
CASSLSGTAYYEQYF
TGTGCCAGCAGTTTATCGGGGACAGCGTACTACGAGCAGTACTTC
>TRBD2|TRBJ2-5|NA|TRBV20-1
CSANRGGETQYF
TGCAGTGCTAACCGGGGGGGAGAGACCCAGTACTTC
>TRBD1|TRBJ2-7|few|TRBV13
CASSLGTGDHEQYF
TGTGCCAGCAGCTTAGGCACAGGGGACCACGAGCAGTACTTC
>TRBD2|TRBJ2-1|NA|TRBV4-2
CASNPISGRMNNEQFF
TGTGCCAGCAATCCCATTAGCGGGAGGATGAACAATGAGCAGTTCTTC
>NA|TRBJ2-6|NA|TRBV4-1
CASSEPRDVLTF
TGCGCCAGCAGCGAGCCTAGGGACGTCCTGACTTTC